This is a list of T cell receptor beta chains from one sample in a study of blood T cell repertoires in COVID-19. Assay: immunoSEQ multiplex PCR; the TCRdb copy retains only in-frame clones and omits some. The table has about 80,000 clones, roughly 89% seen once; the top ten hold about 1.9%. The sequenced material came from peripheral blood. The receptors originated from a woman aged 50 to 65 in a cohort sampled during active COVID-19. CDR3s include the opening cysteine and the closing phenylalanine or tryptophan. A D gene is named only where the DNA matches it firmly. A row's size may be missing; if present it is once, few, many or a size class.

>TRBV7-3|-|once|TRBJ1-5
CASSTGSNQPQHF
TGTGCCAGCAGCACAGGGAGTAATCAGCCCCAGCATTTT
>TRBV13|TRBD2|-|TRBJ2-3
CASRLAGGTDTQYF
TGTGCCAGTCGACTAGCGGGAGGGACAGATACGCAGTATTTT
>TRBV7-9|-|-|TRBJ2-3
CASSLALREADTQYF
TGTGCCAGCAGCTTAGCGCTAAGGGAGGCAGATACGCAGTATTTT
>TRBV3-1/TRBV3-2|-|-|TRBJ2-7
CASSQGKESYEQYF
TGTGCCAGCAGCCAAGGCAAGGAGTCCTACGAGCAGTACTTC
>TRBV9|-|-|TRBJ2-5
CASSDTGDPRETQYF
TGTGCCAGCAGCGATACGGGGGACCCCCGGGAGACCCAGTACTTC
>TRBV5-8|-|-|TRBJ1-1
CASSLGPLQNTEAFF
TGTGCCAGCAGCCTGGGGCCCTTACAGAACACTGAAGCTTTCTTT
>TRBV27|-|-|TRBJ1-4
CASRDSVNEKLFF
TGTGCCAGCAGAGACAGTGTAAATGAAAAACTGTTTTTT
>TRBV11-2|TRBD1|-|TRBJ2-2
CASSLVLRGRRTGELFF
TGTGCCAGCAGCTTAGTCCTCAGGGGGCGACGAACCGGGGAGCTGTTTTTT
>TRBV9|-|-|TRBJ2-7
CASSVGQYDSYEQYF
TGTGCCAGCAGCGTCGGACAGTACGACTCCTACGAGCAGTACTTC
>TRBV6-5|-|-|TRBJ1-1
CASGRIKSTEAFF
TGTGCCAGCGGTAGAATAAAATCCACTGAAGCTTTCTTT
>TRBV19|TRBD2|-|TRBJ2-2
CASSMPILAGAGELFF
TGTGCCAGTAGTATGCCAATTCTAGCGGGAGCCGGGGAGCTGTTTTTT
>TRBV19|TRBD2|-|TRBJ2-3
CASSIISGGTDTQYF
TGTGCCAGTAGTATAATTAGCGGGGGGACAGATACGCAGTATTTT
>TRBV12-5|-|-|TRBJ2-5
CASGLGTDYRETQYF
TGTGCTAGTGGTTTGGGGACTGACTATAGGGAGACCCAGTACTTC
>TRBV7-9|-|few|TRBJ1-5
CASSLDLGHQPQHF
TGTGCCAGCAGCTTAGATCTGGGGCATCAGCCCCAGCATTTT
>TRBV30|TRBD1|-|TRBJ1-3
CACGEGALGNTIYF
TGTGCCTGTGGTGAGGGGGCGCTTGGAAACACCATATATTTT
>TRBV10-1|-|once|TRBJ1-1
CASSESLGGGEAFF
TGCGCCAGCAGTGAGAGTCTTGGCGGCGGTGAAGCTTTCTTT
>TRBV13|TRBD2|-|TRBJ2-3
CASSLGGGGGTDTQYF
TGTGCCAGCAGCTTAGGCGGCGGGGGGGGTACAGATACGCAGTATTTT
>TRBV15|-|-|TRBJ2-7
CATSRDNQAKEQYF
TGTGCCACCAGCAGAGATAATCAAGCCAAGGAGCAGTACTTC
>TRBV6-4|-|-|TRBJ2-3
CASSPTGTDTQYF
TGTGCCAGCAGCCCTACAGGGACAGATACGCAGTATTTT
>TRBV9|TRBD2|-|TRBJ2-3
CASSVDLAGGADTQYF
TGTGCCAGCAGCGTAGATCTAGCGGGGGGTGCAGATACGCAGTATTTT
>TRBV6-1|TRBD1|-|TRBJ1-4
CASSDGQVEKLFF
TGTGCCAGCAGTGACGGACAGGTCGAAAAACTGTTTTTT
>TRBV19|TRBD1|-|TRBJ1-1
CASSPGTGWNTEAFF
TGTGCCAGTAGTCCCGGGACAGGGTGGAACACTGAAGCTTTCTTT
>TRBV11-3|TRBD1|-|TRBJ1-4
CASSTTGTGSGKLFF
TGTGCCAGCAGCACCACAGGGACAGGGTCAGGAAAACTGTTTTTT
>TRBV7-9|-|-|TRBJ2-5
CASSFIRGTEETQYF
TGTGCCAGCAGCTTTATCCGGGGGACAGAAGAGACCCAGTACTTC
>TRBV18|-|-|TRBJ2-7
CASSHTFPGHRYEQYF
TGTGCCAGCTCGCACACTTTTCCGGGACACCGCTACGAGCAGTACTTC
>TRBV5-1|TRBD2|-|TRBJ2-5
CASSFRTSGETQYF
TGCGCCAGCAGCTTCAGGACTAGTGGGGAGACCCAGTACTTC
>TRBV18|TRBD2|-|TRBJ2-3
CASSRNELAGLTDTQYF
TGTGCCAGCTCACGGAACGAACTAGCGGGATTGACAGATACGCAGTATTTT
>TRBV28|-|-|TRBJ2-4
CASSLSKNIQYF
TGTGCCAGCAGTTTGTCGAAAAACATTCAGTACTTC
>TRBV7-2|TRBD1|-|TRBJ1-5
CASSPTGAYQPQHF
TGTGCCAGCAGCCCGACAGGGGCGTATCAGCCCCAGCATTTT
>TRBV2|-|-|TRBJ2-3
CASTVLRADTQYF
TGTGCCAGCACCGTACTCCGCGCAGATACGCAGTATTTT
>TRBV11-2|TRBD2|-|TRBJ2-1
CASTPLAGGPVEQFF
TGTGCCAGCACCCCCCTAGCGGGAGGGCCGGTTGAGCAGTTCTTC
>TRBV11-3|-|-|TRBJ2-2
CASSFLQWDRGKTGELFF
TGTGCCAGCAGCTTCCTTCAATGGGACCGCGGGAAGACCGGGGAGCTGTTTTTT
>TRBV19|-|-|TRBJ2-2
CASTSSALGAGELFF
TGTGCCAGTACCTCTAGCGCCCTGGGAGCCGGGGAGCTGTTTTTT
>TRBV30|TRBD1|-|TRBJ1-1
CASPGLTGGHTEAFF
TGTGCCTCCCCGGGCCTGACAGGGGGCCACACTGAAGCTTTCTTT
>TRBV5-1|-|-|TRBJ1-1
CASSPGSLNTEAFF
TGCGCCAGCAGCCCGGGATCCCTGAACACTGAAGCTTTCTTT
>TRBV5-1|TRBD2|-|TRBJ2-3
CASKERGGTDTQYF
TGCGCCAGCAAGGAGCGGGGGGGCACAGATACGCAGTATTTT
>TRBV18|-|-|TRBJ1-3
CASSPPGRISGNTIYF
TGTGCCAGCTCACCACCGGGGAGGATCTCTGGAAACACCATATATTTT
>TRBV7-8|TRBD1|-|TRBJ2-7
CASSGGTGFYEQYF
TGTGCCAGCAGCGGGGGGACAGGGTTTTACGAGCAGTACTTC
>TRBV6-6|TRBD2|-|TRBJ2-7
CASSDGTSGAKGQYF
TGTGCCAGCAGTGATGGGACTAGCGGGGCCAAGGGGCAGTACTTC
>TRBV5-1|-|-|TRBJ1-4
CASSLAATNEKLFF
TGCGCCAGCAGCTTGGCGGCAACTAATGAAAAACTGTTTTTT
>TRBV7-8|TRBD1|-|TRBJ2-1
CASSSPDRAQSYNEQFF
TGTGCCAGCAGCTCTCCGGACAGGGCCCAATCCTACAATGAGCAGTTCTTC
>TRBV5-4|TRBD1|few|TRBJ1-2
CASSPGGANYGYTF
TGTGCCAGCAGCCCAGGGGGCGCGAACTATGGCTACACCTTC
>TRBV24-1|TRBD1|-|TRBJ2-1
CATSVAGTGFNEQFF
TGTGCCACCAGTGTTGCCGGGACAGGCTTCAATGAGCAGTTCTTC
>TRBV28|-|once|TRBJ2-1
CASSFFRGFSDRGNEQFF
TGTGCCAGCAGTTTTTTTAGGGGGTTTTCCGATCGGGGCAATGAGCAGTTCTTC